Presented here are 9 T cell receptor beta chains from one specimen sequenced in a study of blood T cell repertoires in COVID-19. The protocol was immunoSEQ multiplex PCR, while the TCRdb copy is restricted to in-frame clones and leaves out a portion. The sample contains 40,000 to 60,000 clones, roughly 84% of which appear only once. Input material: peripheral blood. The receptors were sampled from a woman aged 55-75 years with acute or convalescent COVID-19.

The rearrangement links TRBV7-8 to TRBJ2-3; 14 nucleotides match TRBD2. V lost 5 bases and J lost 4; bases outside the gene matches: 5. Looked up from germline, CDR1 is SGHVS and CDR2 is FQNEAQ. The CDR3 sequence is 16 residues long. CDR3 sequence (DNA): TGTGCCAGCAGCCCGAGACTAGCGGGGGGGGCAGATACGCAGTATTTT. Translated: CASSPRLAGGADTQYF.

This clone has more than one count but fewer than ten. The V and J genes are TRBV18 and TRBJ2-1; TRBD2 matches 11 bases. CDR3 length equals 16 residues. Unmatched junction bases numbered 9, after V lost 6 bases and J lost 5 bases. CDR1 and CDR2 from the germline V gene are KGHSH and LQKENI. The CDR3: CASSPGLAGAHNEQFF. As DNA, the CDR3 is TGTGCCAGCTCGCCCGGACTAGCGGGCGCTCACAATGAGCAGTTCTTC.

The chain recombines TRBV7-2 with TRBJ2-7; TRBD2 matches at 9 bases. Germline V gene lookup returns CDR1 SGHTA and CDR2 FQGNSA. There are 15 residues in the CDR3. After removal of 5 bases from V and 2 bases from J, the junction contained 7 bases not matched to a gene. For the CDR3, the DNA is TGTGCCAGCAGCCAGTCGCTAGCGGGGACCTACGAGCAGTACTTC. It yields the protein CASSQSLAGTYEQYF.

The chain employs TRBV15 and TRBJ1-1, with 10 bases identical to TRBD1. This CDR3 is built from 16 residues. Germline V gives CDR1 LNHNV, CDR2 YYDKDF (reference sequence). V was pared by 2 bases and J by 3 bases, with 6 bases of the junction left unmatched. CDR3 nucleotide sequence: TGTGCCACCAGCAGACCAATGACAGGGGGCGACACTGAAGCTTTCTTT. The encoded protein is CATSRPMTGGDTEAFF. Using reference TRBV15 and TRBJ1-1 for the parts outside the CDR3, the full variable domain is DAMVIQNPRYQVTQFGKPVTLSCSQTLNHNVMYWYQQKSSQAPKLLFHYYDKDFNNEADTPDNFQSRRPNTSFCFLDIRSPGLGDTAMYLCATSRPMTGGDTEAFFGQGTRLTVV.

J is TRBJ2-1 and V is TRBV29-1; tentatively, D is TRBD2 (5 bases). Germline V CDR1 and CDR2: SQVTM, ANQGSEA. This CDR3 is 14 amino acids long. The V end was cut by 4 bases, the J end by 1 base, with 11 bases between. The CDR3 is CSVGRDLSYNEQFF. The CDR3 region has the DNA TGCAGCGTTGGACGGGATCTTTCCTACAATGAGCAGTTCTTC.

The CDR3 nucleotides are TGCAGCGTGAGGACAGCAGCCTACGAGCAGTACTTC. As protein: CSVRTAAYEQYF. V is TRBV29-1 and J is TRBJ2-7; D is perhaps TRBD1 (6 bases). V lost 6 bases to trimming and J lost 2 bases, with 11 bases between them. Germline-derived CDR1 and CDR2 are SQVTM and ANQGSEA. This CDR3 comprises 12 residues.

This clone showed up just a few times. This chain connects TRBV10-3 to TRBJ2-1, with unresolved D. Germline lookup yields CDR1 ENHRY and CDR2 SYGVKD. V was cut by 2 bases and J by 10 bases, with 6 bases left in between. The CDR3 runs to 11 residues. In nucleotides, the CDR3 is TGTGCCATCAGTGAGAGGCGGGAGCAGTTCTTC. Translation: CAISERREQFF.

The chain has TRBV5-6 and TRBJ1-2, with 7 bases matching TRBD1. Germline values: CDR1 SGHDT, CDR2 YYEEEE. The CDR3 is 14 amino acids. The ends lost 4 bases at V and 5 bases at J; junction bases unmatched: 8. This chain's CDR3 is CASSPDRVAYGYTF. In nucleotides, the CDR3 is TGTGCCAGCAGCCCTGACAGGGTGGCTTATGGCTACACCTTC.

V is TRBV4-2 and J is TRBJ2-5; maybe TRBD2 (7 bases). In germline, CDR1 is LGHNA, CDR2 YNFKEQ. The CDR3 extends over 15 amino acids. Trimming took 4 bases from V and 1 from J, leaving 13 bases between them. CDR3: CASSRLGGLQETQYF. CDR3 in DNA: TGTGCCAGCAGCCGACTGGGGGGGCTCCAAGAGACCCAGTACTTC.